This T cell receptor (beta chain) was captured by sequencing in a study of blood T cell repertoires in COVID-19. Study information: Samples came from the United States, Italy and Spain, spanning acute and convalescent COVID-19. Sources were T cells, B-cell-depleted T cells, or PBMCs; the material itself was cDNA or gDNA.

Authors' methods: Amplification from reference gene primers served as the basis for estimated nucleated cell counts. Sequencing was performed with immunoSEQ multiplex PCR; in TCRdb, only in-frame clones are kept and a portion is missing. The V and J calls and clone size come from that table; D and trimming were worked out from the DNA. The table lists 190,000 or so clones, around nine tenths of them singletons. V was cut by 5 bases and J by 9 bases, with 11 bases left in between. Germline CDR1 MNHEY, CDR2 SVGEGT. The CDR3 consists of 12 residues. The chain employs TRBV6-2 or TRBV6-3 and TRBJ1-5; tentative D call: TRBD1 (6 bases). The sequencing input was peripheral blood. This clonotype was sampled from a woman aged 18-30 years who had recovered from COVID-19. In DNA form, the CDR3 reads TGTGCCAGCAGTAGGGACACCCGGCCCCAGCATTTT. It translates to CASSRDTRPQHF.